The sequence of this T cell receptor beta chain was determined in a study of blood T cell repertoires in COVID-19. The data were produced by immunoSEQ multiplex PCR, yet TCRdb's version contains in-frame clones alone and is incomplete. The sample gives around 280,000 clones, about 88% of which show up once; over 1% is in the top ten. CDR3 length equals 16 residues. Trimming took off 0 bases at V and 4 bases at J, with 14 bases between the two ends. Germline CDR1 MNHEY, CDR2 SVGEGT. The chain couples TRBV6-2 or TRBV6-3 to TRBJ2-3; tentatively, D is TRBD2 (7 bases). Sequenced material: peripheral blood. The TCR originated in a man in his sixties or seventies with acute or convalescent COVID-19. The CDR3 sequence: CASSYSRGGQSDTQYF. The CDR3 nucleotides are TGTGCCAGCAGTTACTCACGCGGGGGCCAATCAGATACGCAGTATTTT.